This T cell receptor beta chain stems from a study of CD8 T cells in ankylosing spondylitis. In the case of this clonotype: Its specificity is unknown. Germline and junction disagree at one end, which may indicate a read error.

Quantitative barcoded 5'-RACE was used to prepare TCR beta libraries. TCRdb re-called the 5' RACE reads through MiXCR, storing one row per CDR3 protein. Of around 450,000 distinct CDR3 sequences listed, roughly 26% are singletons. Study outcomes and limitations: A TCR beta motif of about eight highly homologous variants appeared characteristic of ankylosing spondylitis blood.

Germline V gives CDR1 ENHRY, CDR2 SYGVKD. CDR3 length: 15 residues. Sequenced input: blood, either unsorted or a sorted T cell fraction (not recorded which). This clonotype was sampled from a male donor with ankylosing spondylitis. V usage is TRBV10-3 and J usage is TRBJ2-2; 9 nucleotides agree with TRBD2. CDR3 in amino acids: CAISGRPRGTGDLFF. The CDR3 nucleotides are TGTGCCATTAGCGGGAGACCTCGGGGCACCGGGGACCTGTTTTTT.